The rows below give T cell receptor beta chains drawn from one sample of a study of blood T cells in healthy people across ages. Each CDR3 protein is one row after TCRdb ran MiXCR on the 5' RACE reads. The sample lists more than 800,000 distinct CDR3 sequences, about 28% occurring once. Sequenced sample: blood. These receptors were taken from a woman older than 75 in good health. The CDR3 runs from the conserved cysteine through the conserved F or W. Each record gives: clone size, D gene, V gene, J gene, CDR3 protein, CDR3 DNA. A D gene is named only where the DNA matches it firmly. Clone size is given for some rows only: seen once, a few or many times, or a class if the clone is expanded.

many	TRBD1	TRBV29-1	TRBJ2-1	CSVKQGASPEQFF	TGCAGCGTTAAACAGGGGGCATCCCCTGAGCAGTTCTTC
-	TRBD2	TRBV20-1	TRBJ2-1	CSARGPSGRASEQFF	TGCAGTGCTAGAGGCCCTAGCGGGAGGGCCTCTGAGCAGTTCTTC
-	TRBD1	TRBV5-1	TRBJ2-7	CASTLGQSFHEQYF	TGCGCCAGCACCCTGGGACAGTCTTTTCATGAGCAGTACTTC
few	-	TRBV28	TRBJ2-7	CASSLPGAGVGYEQYF	TGTGCCAGCAGTCTCCCCGGGGCAGGGGTAGGTTACGAGCAGTACTTC
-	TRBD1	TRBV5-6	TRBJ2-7	CASSLSLGTGIHEQYF	TGTGCCAGCAGCTTGTCCCTCGGGACAGGGATCCACGAGCAGTACTTC
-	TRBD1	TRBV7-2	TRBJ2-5	CASSSSGQDWKEQYF	TGTGCCAGCAGCTCATCCGGACAGGACTGGAAGGAGCAGTACTTC
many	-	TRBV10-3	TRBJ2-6	CAIQQGGYGANVLTF	TGTGCCATCCAGCAGGGAGGCTATGGGGCCAACGTCCTGACTTTC
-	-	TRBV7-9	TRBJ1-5	CASSSVGLGAGNQPQHF	TGTGCCAGCAGCTCCGTCGGGTTAGGGGCGGGCAATCAGCCCCAGCATTTT
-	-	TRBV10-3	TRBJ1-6	CAISEGESSYNSPLHF	TGTGCCATCAGTGAGGGGGAGAGCTCCTATAATTCACCCCTCCACTTT
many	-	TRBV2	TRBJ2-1	CASKNRDYNEQFF	TGTGCCAGCAAAAACAGGGACTACAATGAGCAGTTCTTC
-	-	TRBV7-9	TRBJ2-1	CASSWRLVSEQFF	TGTGCCAGCAGCTGGAGACTAGTAAGTGAGCAGTTCTTC
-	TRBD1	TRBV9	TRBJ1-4	CASSLRDRGEKLFF	TGTGCCAGCAGCCTCCGGGACAGGGGTGAAAAACTGTTTTTT
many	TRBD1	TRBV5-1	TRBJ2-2	CASSVQGATGELFF	TGCGCCAGCAGCGTTCAGGGGGCCACCGGGGAGCTGTTTTTT
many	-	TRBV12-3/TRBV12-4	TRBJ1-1	CASTSHTEAFF	TGTGCCAGCACCTCACACACTGAAGCTTTCTTT
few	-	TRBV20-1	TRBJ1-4	CSARDVPNEKLFF	TGCAGTGCTAGAGATGTCCCGAATGAAAAACTGTTTTTT
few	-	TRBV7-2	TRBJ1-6	CASSAFGSPLHF	TGTGCCAGCAGCGCCTTCGGGTCACCCCTCCACTTT
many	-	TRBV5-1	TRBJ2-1	CASSLDVFGHNEQFF	TGCGCCAGCAGCTTGGATGTGTTCGGGCACAATGAGCAGTTCTTC
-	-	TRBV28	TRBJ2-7	CASSQGPEEQYF	TGTGCCAGCAGCCAGGGGCCCGAGGAGCAGTACTTC
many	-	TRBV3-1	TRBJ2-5	CASSQVLREETQYF	TGTGCCAGCAGCCAAGTCCTACGGGAAGAGACCCAGTACTTC
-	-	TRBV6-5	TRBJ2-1	CASRVAGGPYNEQFF	TGTGCCAGCAGGGTAGCCGGGGGTCCTTACAATGAGCAGTTCTTC
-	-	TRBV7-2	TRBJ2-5	CASSFDLGVETQYF	TGTGCCAGCAGCTTTGACCTAGGAGTGGAGACCCAGTACTTC
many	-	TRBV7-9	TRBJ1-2	CASSLAQGNGYTF	TGTGCCAGCAGCTTAGCGCAGGGGAATGGCTACACCTTC
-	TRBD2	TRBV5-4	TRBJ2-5	CASTPGLAGPETQYF	TGTGCCAGCACCCCAGGACTAGCGGGGCCCGAGACCCAGTACTTC
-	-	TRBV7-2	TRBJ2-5	CASSIPLYRGNEQYF	TGTGCCAGCAGCATACCCTTGTATAGAGGCAATGAGCAGTACTTC
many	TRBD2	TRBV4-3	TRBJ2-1	CASSESPSGGYYNEQFF	TGCGCCAGCAGCGAAAGCCCTAGCGGGGGTTACTACAATGAGCAGTTCTTC
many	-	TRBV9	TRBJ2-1	CASSSLSLAGANNEQFF	TGTGCCAGCAGCTCCCTCTCTCTCGCGGGGGCGAACAATGAGCAGTTCTTC
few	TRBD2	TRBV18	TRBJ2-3	CASSPPRGGGPDTQYF	TGTGCCAGCTCACCCCCTAGGGGCGGGGGGCCCGATACGCAGTATTTT
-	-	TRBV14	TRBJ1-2	CASSRSSQGTYGYTF	TGTGCCAGCAGCCGAAGCTCGCAGGGAACCTATGGCTACACCTTC
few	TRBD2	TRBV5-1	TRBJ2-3	CASSLVPSGGAANTQYF	TGCGCCAGCAGCTTGGTCCCTAGCGGGGGGGCCGCGAATACGCAGTATTTT
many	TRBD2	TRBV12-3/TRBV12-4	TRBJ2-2	CASSFGGSGRAGELFF	TGTGCCAGCAGTTTCGGGGGGTCCGGGAGGGCCGGGGAGCTGTTTTTT
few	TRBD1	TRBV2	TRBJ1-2	CASSDGPLQSGGSAGYTF	TGTGCCAGCAGTGATGGTCCCCTTCAGTCAGGGGGGTCAGCGGGCTACACCTTC
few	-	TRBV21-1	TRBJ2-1	CASSPTITSGGLDEQFF	TGTGCCAGCAGCCCGACCATAACTAGCGGGGGGCTCGATGAGCAGTTCTTC
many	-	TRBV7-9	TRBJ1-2	CASTPLQTESYGYTF	TGTGCCAGCACCCCTCTGCAGACCGAAAGCTATGGCTACACCTTC
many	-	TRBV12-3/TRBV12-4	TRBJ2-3	CASTPTYTDTQYF	TGTGCCAGCACCCCTACCTACACAGATACGCAGTATTTT
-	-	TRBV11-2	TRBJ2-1	CASSLDPDLSNYNEQFF	TGTGCCAGCAGCTTAGATCCGGACCTATCCAATTACAATGAGCAGTTCTTC
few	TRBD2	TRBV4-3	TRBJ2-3	CASSQASGGGTDTQYF	TGCGCCAGCAGCCAAGCGAGCGGGGGGGGCACAGATACGCAGTATTTT
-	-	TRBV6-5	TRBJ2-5	CASTHDEGRETQYF	TGTGCCAGCACCCATGACGAAGGGAGGGAGACCCAGTACTTC
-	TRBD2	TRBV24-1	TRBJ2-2	CATSDSVAGGTGELFF	TGTGCCACCAGTGATTCCGTGGCGGGAGGAACCGGGGAGCTGTTTTTT
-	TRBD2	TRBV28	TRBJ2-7	CASQAGGPNNEQYF	TGTGCCAGCCAAGCGGGAGGGCCAAACAACGAGCAGTACTTC
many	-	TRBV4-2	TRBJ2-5	CASSPGGSYETQYF	TGTGCCAGCAGCCCGGGGGGCTCTTATGAGACCCAGTACTTC
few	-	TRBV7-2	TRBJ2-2	CASSLVGTPQELFF	TGTGCCAGCAGCTTAGTGGGGACGCCGCAGGAGCTGTTTTTT
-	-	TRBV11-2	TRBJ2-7	CTSSQGHSLLAQYF	TGTACCAGCAGCCAAGGACACTCCCTACTCGCGCAGTACTTC
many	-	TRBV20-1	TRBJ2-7	CSARGGQRSYEQYF	TGCAGTGCTAGGGGGGGACAGAGGTCCTACGAGCAGTACTTC
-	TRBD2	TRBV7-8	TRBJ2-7	CASSAAVLAGGGPYEQYF	TGTGCCAGCAGCGCAGCCGTACTAGCGGGGGGGGGTCCATACGAGCAGTACTTC
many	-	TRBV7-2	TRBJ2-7	CASSLVGGGAGSSYEQYF	TGTGCCAGCAGCTTAGTCGGGGGCGGGGCGGGGAGCTCCTACGAGCAGTACTTC
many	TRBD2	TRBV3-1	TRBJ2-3	CASSQDVRTSGSTDTQYF	TGTGCCAGCAGCCAAGATGTGAGAACTAGCGGGAGCACAGATACGCAGTATTTT
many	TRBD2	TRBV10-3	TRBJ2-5	CAISTSGQETQYF	TGTGCCATCAGCACTAGCGGTCAAGAGACCCAGTACTTC
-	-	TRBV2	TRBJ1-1	CASIRTAESTEAFF	TGTGCCAGCATCCGGACCGCGGAGAGCACTGAAGCTTTCTTT
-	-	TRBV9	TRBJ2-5	CASSVGFEETQYF	TGTGCCAGCAGCGTAGGGTTTGAAGAGACCCAGTACTTC
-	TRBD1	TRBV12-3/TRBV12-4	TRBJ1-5	CASRGDRGQPQHF	TGTGCCAGCAGGGGGGACAGGGGGCAGCCCCAGCATTTT
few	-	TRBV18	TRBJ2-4	CASSPTRGAGLRENIQYF	TGTGCCAGCTCACCAACCAGGGGAGCGGGCCTTCGAGAAAACATTCAGTACTTC
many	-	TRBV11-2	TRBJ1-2	CASSSSAGYGYTF	TGTGCCAGCAGTTCCTCGGCCGGCTATGGCTACACCTTC
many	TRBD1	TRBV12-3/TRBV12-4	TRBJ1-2	CASSFSLRQGWNTF	TGTGCCAGCAGTTTCTCCCTTCGACAGGGGTGGAACACCTTC
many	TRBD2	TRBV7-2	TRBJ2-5	CASSPGVGLAGETQYF	TGTGCCAGCAGCCCAGGAGTAGGGCTAGCGGGGGAGACCCAGTACTTC